This entry is about one TCR beta chain. Its antigen is not identified. The data derive from a study of T cell responses to AZD1222 COVID-19 vaccine. Findings and caveats of the study: Following two doses of AZD1222, Spike-specific TCR breadth and depth rose.

CDR3 length equals 16 residues. In germline, CDR1 is MDHEN, CDR2 SYDVKM. Trimming stripped 2 bases from V and 4 bases from J, with 15 bases between. Here immunoSEQ multiplex PCR was the method, and the copy in TCRdb shows in-frame clones only, minus some. The repertoire consists of approximately 150,000 clones, with more than 80% occurring once and the leading ten covering 1.5% to 2%. This specimen consisted of peripheral blood, obtained on day 0 of AZD1222 vaccination. The clonotype originates from an adult in good health. This chain joins TRBV28 and TRBJ2-1; possibly TRBD2 for D (6 bases). CDR3 region: CASSLSRRVRYNEQFF. CDR3 in DNA: TGTGCCAGCAGTTTAAGTAGGAGGGTCCGTTACAATGAGCAGTTCTTC.